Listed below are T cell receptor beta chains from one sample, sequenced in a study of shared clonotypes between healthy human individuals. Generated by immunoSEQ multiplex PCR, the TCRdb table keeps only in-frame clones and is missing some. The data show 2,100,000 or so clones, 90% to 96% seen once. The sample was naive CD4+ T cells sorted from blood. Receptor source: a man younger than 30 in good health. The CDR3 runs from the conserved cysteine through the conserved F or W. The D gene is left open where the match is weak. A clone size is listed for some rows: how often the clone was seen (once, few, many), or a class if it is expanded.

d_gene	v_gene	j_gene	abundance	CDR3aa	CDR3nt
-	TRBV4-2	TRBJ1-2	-	CASSRSEGGPPGYGFTF	TGTGCCAGCAGCCGAAGTGAGGGCGGACCCCCAGGATATGGCTTCACCTTC
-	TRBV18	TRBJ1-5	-	CASSNGRDQPQHF	TGTGCCAGCTCAAATGGTCGCGATCAGCCCCAGCATTTT
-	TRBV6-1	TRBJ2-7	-	CASSGGPRDEQYF	TGTGCCAGCAGTGGAGGGCCTCGGGACGAGCAGTACTTC
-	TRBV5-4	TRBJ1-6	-	CASSGRDSPLHF	TGTGCCAGCAGCGGGAGGGATTCACCCCTCCACTTT
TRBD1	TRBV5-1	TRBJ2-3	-	CASSLTGTGITDTQYF	TGCGCCAGCAGCCTGACCGGGACAGGGATCACAGATACGCAGTATTTT
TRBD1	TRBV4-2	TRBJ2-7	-	CASSQSGQGAYEQYF	TGTGCCAGCAGCCAATCGGGACAGGGGGCCTACGAGCAGTACTTC
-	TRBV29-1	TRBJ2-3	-	CSVGTGGTDTQYF	TGCAGCGTGGGGACTGGGGGCACAGATACGCAGTATTTT
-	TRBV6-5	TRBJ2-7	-	CASSADLNTYEQYF	TGTGCCAGCAGTGCCGACTTAAACACCTACGAGCAGTACTTC
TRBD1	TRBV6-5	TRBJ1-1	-	CASSYSGQGNTEAFF	TGTGCCAGCAGTTACTCAGGACAGGGGAACACTGAAGCTTTCTTT
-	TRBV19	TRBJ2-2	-	CASTPGPNTGELFF	TGTGCCAGTACCCCAGGCCCGAACACCGGGGAGCTGTTTTTT
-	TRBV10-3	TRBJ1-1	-	CATSDLMNTEAFF	TGTGCCACCTCGGACTTGATGAACACTGAAGCTTTCTTT
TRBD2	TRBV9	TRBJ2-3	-	CASSELGLAISTDTQYF	TGTGCCAGCAGCGAGTTAGGACTAGCGATCAGCACAGATACGCAGTATTTT
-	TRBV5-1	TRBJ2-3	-	CASSLVVGKGTDTQYF	TGCGCCAGCAGCTTGGTAGTTGGAAAAGGCACAGATACGCAGTATTTT
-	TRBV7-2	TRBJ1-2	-	CASIRGTRGYTF	TGTGCCAGCATCCGGGGGACACGTGGCTACACCTTC
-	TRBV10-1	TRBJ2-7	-	CATRGRSSYEQYF	TGCGCCACTAGGGGACGGTCTTCCTACGAGCAGTACTTC
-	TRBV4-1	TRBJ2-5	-	CASSPSRSEETQYF	TGCGCCAGCAGCCCTTCTCGGTCGGAAGAGACCCAGTACTTC
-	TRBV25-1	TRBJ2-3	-	CASSESTVTDTQYF	TGTGCCAGCAGTGAATCGACAGTCACAGATACGCAGTATTTT
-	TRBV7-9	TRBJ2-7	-	CASTRGGQGSYEQYF	TGTGCCAGCACCCGGGGGGGACAGGGATCCTACGAGCAGTACTTC
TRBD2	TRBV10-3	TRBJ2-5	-	CAISRLAGGRETQYF	TGTGCCATCTCCCGACTAGCGGGAGGACGAGAGACCCAGTACTTC
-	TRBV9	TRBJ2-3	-	CASSVTSWGTDTQYF	TGTGCCAGCAGCGTAACTAGCTGGGGCACAGATACGCAGTATTTT
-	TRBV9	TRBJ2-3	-	CASSGLASDTQYF	TGTGCCAGCAGCGGCCTAGCTTCAGATACGCAGTATTTT
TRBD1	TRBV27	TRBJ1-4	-	CASSLGTGGIGEKLFF	TGTGCCAGCAGTTTGGGGACAGGGGGCATAGGTGAAAAACTGTTTTTT
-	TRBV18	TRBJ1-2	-	CASSPGRQSYGYTF	TGTGCCAGCTCACCCGGTCGACAGAGCTATGGCTACACCTTC
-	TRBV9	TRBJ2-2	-	CASSPRSTGELFF	TGTGCCAGCAGCCCGCGAAGCACCGGGGAGCTGTTTTTT
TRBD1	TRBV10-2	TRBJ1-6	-	CASSATGVWGNSPLHF	TGCGCCAGCAGTGCCACAGGGGTATGGGGAAATTCACCCCTCCACTTT
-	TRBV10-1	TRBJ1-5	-	CASGNSNQPQHF	TGCGCCAGCGGGAATAGCAATCAGCCCCAGCATTTT
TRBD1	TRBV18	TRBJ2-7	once	CASSPATGSYEQYF	TGTGCCAGCTCACCTGCGACAGGGTCCTACGAGCAGTACTTC
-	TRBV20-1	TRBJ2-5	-	CSARITETQYF	TGCAGTGCTAGAATAACGGAGACCCAGTACTTC
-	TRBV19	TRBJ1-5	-	CASSRVHNQPQHF	TGTGCCAGTAGTAGAGTACACAATCAGCCCCAGCATTTT
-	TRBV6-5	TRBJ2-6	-	CASSYSMSSGANVLTF	TGTGCCAGCAGTTACTCGATGTCCTCTGGGGCCAACGTCCTGACTTTC
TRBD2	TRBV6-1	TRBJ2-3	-	CASGGGRADTQYF	TGTGCCAGCGGGGGCGGGAGGGCAGATACGCAGTATTTT